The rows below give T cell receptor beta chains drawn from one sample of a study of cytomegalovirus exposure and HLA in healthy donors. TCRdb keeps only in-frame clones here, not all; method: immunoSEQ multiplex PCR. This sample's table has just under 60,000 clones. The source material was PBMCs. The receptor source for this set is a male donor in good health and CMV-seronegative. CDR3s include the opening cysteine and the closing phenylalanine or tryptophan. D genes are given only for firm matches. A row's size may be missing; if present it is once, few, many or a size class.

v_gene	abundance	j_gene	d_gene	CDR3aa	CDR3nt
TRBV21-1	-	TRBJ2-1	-	CARTWPAHNEQFF	TGTGCCAGGACTTGGCCCGCTCACAATGAGCAGTTCTTC
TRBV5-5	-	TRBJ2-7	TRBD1	CASSQTGREQYF	TGTGCCAGCAGCCAGACAGGGCGCGAGCAGTACTTC
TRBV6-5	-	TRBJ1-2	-	CASSYQEGNYGYTF	TGTGCCAGCAGTTACCAGGAGGGGAACTATGGCTACACCTTC
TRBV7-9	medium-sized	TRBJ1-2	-	CASTSATANYTF	TGTGCCAGCACCTCGGCCACAGCCAACTACACCTTC
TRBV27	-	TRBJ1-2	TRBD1	CASSSRTGALYGYTF	TGTGCCAGCAGTTCCCGGACAGGGGCCCTCTATGGCTACACCTTC
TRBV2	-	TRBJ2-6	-	CASSEGGSGANVLTF	TGTGCCAGCTCCGAAGGGGGATCTGGGGCCAACGTCCTGACTTTC
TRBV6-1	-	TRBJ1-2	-	CASSEDSSYGYTF	TGTGCCAGCAGTGAAGACAGCAGCTATGGCTACACCTTC
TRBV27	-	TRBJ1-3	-	CASSLSAPWSGNTIYF	TGTGCCAGCAGTTTATCGGCACCTTGGTCTGGAAACACCATATATTTT
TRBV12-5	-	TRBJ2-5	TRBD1	CASGLSLGTGGKQETQYF	TGTGCTAGTGGACTGTCCCTCGGGACAGGGGGCAAGCAAGAGACCCAGTACTTC
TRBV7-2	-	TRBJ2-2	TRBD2	CASSLAAGVTNTGELFF	TGTGCCAGCAGCTTAGCGGCGGGAGTTACGAACACCGGGGAGCTGTTTTTT
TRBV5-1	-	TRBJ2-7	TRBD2	CASSRLAGGSYEQYF	TGCGCCAGCAGTAGACTAGCGGGAGGTTCCTACGAGCAGTACTTC
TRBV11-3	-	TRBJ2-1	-	CASSLYGSFDNEQFF	TGTGCCAGCAGCTTGTACGGGAGCTTCGACAATGAGCAGTTCTTC
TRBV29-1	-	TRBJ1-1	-	CSVLRQSNTEAFF	TGCAGCGTCTTAAGACAGTCGAACACTGAAGCTTTCTTT
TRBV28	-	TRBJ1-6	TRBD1	CASSSGTGNSPLHF	TGTGCCAGCAGTTCAGGGACAGGGAATTCACCCCTACACTTT
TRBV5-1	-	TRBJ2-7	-	CASTAFASGTYEQYF	TGCGCCAGCACCGCCTTTGCGAGCGGAACCTACGAGCAGTACTTC
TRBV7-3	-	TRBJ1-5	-	CASSLMRNQPQHF	TGTGCCAGCAGCTTAATGAGGAATCAGCCCCAGCATTTT
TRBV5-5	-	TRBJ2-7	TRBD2	CASSTGLAVTYEQYF	TGTGCCAGCAGCACGGGACTAGCTGTAACCTACGAGCAGTACTTC
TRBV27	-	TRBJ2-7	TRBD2	CASSSPRTSGGLEQYF	TGTGCCAGCAGTTCGCCCCGTACTAGCGGGGGGCTCGAGCAGTACTTC
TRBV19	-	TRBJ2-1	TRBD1	CASSSGGIADEQFF	TGTGCCAGTAGTTCAGGGGGCATCGCGGATGAGCAGTTCTTC
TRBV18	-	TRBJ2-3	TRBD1	CASSPGQGNSDTQYF	TGTGCCAGCTCACCGGGACAGGGGAATTCAGATACGCAGTATTTT
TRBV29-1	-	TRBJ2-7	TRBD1	CSVETGTGAYEQYF	TGCAGCGTTGAAACCGGGACAGGGGCCTACGAGCAGTACTTC
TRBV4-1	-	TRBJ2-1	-	CASSQLGGGDNEQFF	TGCGCCAGCAGCCAATTAGGGGGGGGAGACAATGAGCAGTTCTTC
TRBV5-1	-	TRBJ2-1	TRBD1	CASSLAQGAVDEQFF	TGCGCCAGCAGCTTGGCACAGGGGGCTGTCGATGAGCAGTTCTTC
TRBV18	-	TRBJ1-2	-	CASSPSARQGEPHTF	TGTGCCAGCTCACCGTCAGCTCGGCAGGGCGAACCCCACACCTTC
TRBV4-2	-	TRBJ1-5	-	CASSQAGGEQPQHF	TGTGCCAGCAGCCAGGCCGGGGGGGAACAGCCCCAGCATTTT
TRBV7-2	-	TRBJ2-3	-	CASSQGAADTQYF	TGTGCCAGCAGCCAGGGCGCTGCAGATACGCAGTATTTT
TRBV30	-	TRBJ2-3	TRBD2	CAWSGDSGSITDTQYF	TGTGCCTGGAGTGGAGATAGCGGGAGTATCACAGATACGCAGTATTTT
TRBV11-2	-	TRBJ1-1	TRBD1	CASSVFGTGGTEDFF	TGTGCCAGCAGCGTCTTTGGGACAGGGGGCACTGAAGATTTCTTT
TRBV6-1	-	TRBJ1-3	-	CASLPNSGNNIYF	TGTGCCAGCCTCCCAAATTCGGGAAACAACATATATTTT
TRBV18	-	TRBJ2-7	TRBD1	CASSPGQGKAYEQYF	TGTGCCAGCTCACCTGGACAGGGGAAGGCCTACGAGCAGTACTTC
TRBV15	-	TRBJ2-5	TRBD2	CATSGLLAGNQETQYF	TGTGCCACCAGTGGGTTACTAGCGGGGAACCAAGAGACCCAGTACTTC
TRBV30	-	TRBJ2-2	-	CAWRNPGANTGELFF	TGTGCCTGGCGAAACCCGGGTGCGAACACCGGGGAGCTGTTTTTT
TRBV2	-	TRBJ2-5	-	CASMRETQYF	TGTGCCAGCATGAGGGAGACCCAGTACTTC